Listed below are T cell receptor beta chains from one sample, sequenced in a study of cytomegalovirus exposure and HLA in healthy donors. Some clones are missing from TCRdb's copy, which holds only in-frame ones; the method was immunoSEQ multiplex PCR. The sample consists of 200,000 to 250,000 clones, 75% to 95% of them appearing once. The sequenced material came from PBMCs. Receptor source: a woman younger than 30 in good health and CMV-seronegative. Each CDR3 is given with its conserved first and last residue. A D gene is named only where the DNA matches it firmly. Size tells how often a clone was seen (once, few, many) or the class of an expanded clone, and some rows leave it out.

V,D,size,J,DNA,CDR3
TRBV5-4,TRBD1,-,TRBJ2-3,TGTGCCAGCAGCTTACCGGGACAGGGCAAAGATACGCAGTATTTT,CASSLPGQGKDTQYF
TRBV30,-,-,TRBJ2-1,TGTGCCTGGACTCTGGGGGGAGGAGTTGTTGAGCAGTTCTTC,CAWTLGGGVVEQFF
TRBV10-3,-,-,TRBJ2-7,TGTGCCATCAAAGCAAATCAGGGGCTGTACGAGCAGTACTTC,CAIKANQGLYEQYF
TRBV6-5,-,-,TRBJ2-2,TGTGCCAGCAGTTACCGGGACACCGGGGAGCTGTTTTTT,CASSYRDTGELFF
TRBV6-1,-,-,TRBJ2-2,TGTGCCAGCAGTGAATGGGGCAGAGCCGCGAACACCGGGGAGCTGTTTTTT,CASSEWGRAANTGELFF
TRBV7-9,TRBD1,-,TRBJ1-2,TGTGCCAGCAGCTCCCGGACAGGGGGCGACTATGGCTACACCTTC,CASSSRTGGDYGYTF
TRBV27,-,-,TRBJ2-7,TGTGCCAGCAGTTTATTTAGCGGCATCCCCCTTCCTGGCTTC,CASSLFSGIPLPGF
TRBV7-9,TRBD1,-,TRBJ1-5,TGTGCCAGCAGCAAGGGACAGGGTGGCCAGCCCCAGCATTTT,CASSKGQGGQPQHF
TRBV2,-,-,TRBJ1-6,TGTGCCAGCAGTGAAGGGGAGCCTAATTCACCCCTCCACTTT,CASSEGEPNSPLHF
TRBV28,TRBD2,-,TRBJ2-1,TGTGCCAGCAGTTTAAGGCCTAGCGGTTACAATGAGCAGTTCTTC,CASSLRPSGYNEQFF
TRBV27,TRBD1,once,TRBJ1-5,TGTGCCAGCAGTGTCTACAGGGGAAACCAGCCCCAGCATTTT,CASSVYRGNQPQHF
TRBV10-3,-,-,TRBJ1-1,TGTGCCATCAGAGACGACAGGAACACTGAAGCTTTCTTT,CAIRDDRNTEAFF
TRBV27,TRBD1,-,TRBJ1-5,TGTGCCAGCAGTTCGCTACAGGGGAATAACAATCAGCCCCAGCATTTT,CASSSLQGNNNQPQHF
TRBV28,TRBD1,-,TRBJ1-5,TGTGCCAGCAGCCGGACAGGGGTCGGCAATCAGCCCCAGCATTTT,CASSRTGVGNQPQHF
TRBV18,TRBD1,-,TRBJ2-7,TGTGCCAGCTCCGGGACAGGGGACTACGAGCAGTACTTC,CASSGTGDYEQYF
TRBV27,TRBD1,-,TRBJ2-5,TGTGCCAGCAGGAAGGACAGGGGGCGTGAAGAGACCCAGTACTTC,CASRKDRGREETQYF
TRBV30,TRBD1,-,TRBJ1-2,TGTGCCTGGAGGCAGGGGGCTTCCTATGGCTACACCTTC,CAWRQGASYGYTF
TRBV28,-,once,TRBJ2-2,TGTGCCAGCAGTTCCTCTCGGCGAGGAAGAAACACCGGGGAGCTGTTTTTT,CASSSSRRGRNTGELFF
TRBV18,-,few,TRBJ2-1,TGTGCCAGCTCACCACCCCTAGCGACTACCTACAATGAGCAGTTCTTC,CASSPPLATTYNEQFF
TRBV5-5,-,-,TRBJ1-1,TGTGCCAGCAGCTTCAGTGCAGTCATGAACACTGAAGCTTTCTTT,CASSFSAVMNTEAFF
TRBV27,-,-,TRBJ1-2,TGTGCCAGCAGTTTAGAGGGCGCGTATCCGCGTGGCTACACCTTC,CASSLEGAYPRGYTF
TRBV28,-,-,TRBJ1-6,TGTGCCAGCAGTCCCCCGACAGGAATAAATTCACCCCTCCACTTT,CASSPPTGINSPLHF
TRBV7-2,TRBD1,-,TRBJ1-2,TGTGCCAGCAGCTCAGTGACAGGGGTAGGGGGCTACACCTTC,CASSSVTGVGGYTF